The 26 T cell receptor beta chains listed next were all sequenced from one sample in a study of shared T cell receptors in the human thymus. This table comes from immunoSEQ multiplex PCR, and its TCRdb copy is limited to in-frame clones, with some not included. The sample consists of roughly 660,000 clones, over 75% of them appearing once. The sample was also reused in another study, on human thymus T cells.

The sample was thymocytes. The receptors derive from a boy in the first two years of life with a congenital heart defect.

The chain is built from TRBV5-1 and TRBJ2-7, with D maybe TRBD2 (5 bases). CDR1 and CDR2 (germline): SGHRS, YFSETQ. V was cut by 5 bases and J by 7 bases, with 19 bases left in between. The CDR3 is 14 residues long. In nucleotides, the CDR3 is TGCGCCAGCAGATCCCGTTTAGGGAGTGGGGAGCAGTACTTC. This codes for CASRSRLGSGEQYF.

The genes are TRBV29-1 and TRBJ2-7, with 10 bases identical to TRBD2. This CDR3 comprises 15 residues. CDR1 and CDR2 (germline): SQVTM, ANQGSEA. Germline trimming cut 8 bases from V and 0 bases from J; bases unmatched to any gene: 10. The CDR3 protein is CSTGTSGKSSYEQYF. The CDR3 nucleotides are TGCAGCACTGGAACTAGCGGGAAGAGCTCCTACGAGCAGTACTTC.

The rearrangement links TRBV27 to TRBJ1-4; D might be TRBD1 (6 bases). Germline V gene sequence: CDR1 MNHEY, CDR2 SMNVEV (reference sequence). This CDR3 has 14 residues. Trimming took off 1 base at V and 6 bases at J, with 9 bases between the two ends. The CDR3 DNA reads TGTGCCAGCAGTTTATTGGGGGCCCATGAAAAACTGTTTTTT. Protein product: CASSLLGAHEKLFF.

The V call is TRBV14, the J call TRBJ2-2; D ambiguous. CDR1 and CDR2 from the germline V gene are SGHDN and FVKESK. The length of the CDR3 is 15 residues. Trimming took 2 bases from V and 1 from J, leaving 8 bases between them. The CDR3, as DNA: TGTGCCAGCAGCCAACGAACTCGGAACACCGGGGAGCTGTTTTTT. Residues: CASSQRTRNTGELFF.

This chain uses TRBV4-1 with TRBJ1-3, with D uncertain. The CDR3 extends over 15 amino acids. The germline CDR1 and CDR2 sequences are MGHRA and YSYEKL. Trimming left V 0 bases short and J 3 bases short, with 9 bases between. CDR3 in amino acids: CASSQEYSNGNTIYF. The CDR3 coding sequence is TGCGCCAGCAGCCAAGAATACTCAAATGGAAACACCATATATTTT.

The chain links TRBV4-2 to TRBJ2-7; the D gene is possibly TRBD1 (5 bases). Looked up from germline, CDR1 is LGHNA and CDR2 is YNFKEQ. The CDR3 contains 16 residues. V lost 4 bases and J 2 bases, leaving 18 bases between the germline ends. The CDR3 sequence is CASSPNGARKAYEQYF. The CDR3 nucleotides are TGTGCCAGCAGCCCCAATGGGGCTAGGAAGGCCTACGAGCAGTACTTC.

This clone was recorded once. The chain couples TRBV2 to TRBJ2-7; tentative D call: TRBD2 (6 bases). This CDR3 is 18 amino acids long. V shed 1 base and J shed 0 bases, with 19 bases lying between them. In germline, CDR1 is SNHLY, CDR2 FYNNEI. The CDR3 coding sequence is TGTGCCAGCAGTGAAGGGGGGTTTAGCGGAGCCCTCTCCTACGAGCAGTACTTC. Amino acid sequence: CASSEGGFSGALSYEQYF.

The table lists this clone with a count of one. The chain joins TRBV7-6 to TRBJ1-5; tentatively, D is TRBD1 (5 bases). The CDR3 has 16 residues. Germline V gives CDR1 SGHVS, CDR2 FNYEAQ. Trimming cost V 5 bases and J 1 base, with 15 bases left between them. The CDR3 loop is CASSPEPGVSNQPQHF. The DNA for the CDR3 is TGTGCCAGCAGCCCAGAACCGGGGGTGAGCAATCAGCCCCAGCATTTT.

The rearrangement links TRBV5-1 to TRBJ2-1, with TRBD2 matching over 14 bases. This CDR3 has 12 residues. The germline V gene encodes CDR1 SGHRS and CDR2 YFSETQ. Trimming took 5 bases from V and 15 from J; bases not matched to a gene: 4. The CDR3 DNA is TGCGCCAGCAGGGGACTAGCGGGAGATCCGTTCTTC. Protein: CASRGLAGDPFF.

The gene calls are TRBV2 and TRBJ2-1, with 7 nucleotides matching TRBD2. V shed 4 bases and J 0 bases; nucleotides not matched to a gene: 9. This CDR3 region has 17 residues. Germline loops: CDR1 SNHLY, CDR2 FYNNEI. CDR3 loop: CASSGHLAASSYNEQFF. CDR3 DNA: TGTGCCAGCAGTGGTCATCTAGCGGCCAGCTCCTACAATGAGCAGTTCTTC.

The chain combines TRBV5-6 with TRBJ2-3, with D possibly matching TRBD2 (7 bases). Germline values: CDR1 SGHDT, CDR2 YYEEEE. The CDR3 extends over 14 amino acids. V gave up 0 bases and J gave up 4 bases, with 9 bases separating them. Written as DNA, the CDR3 is TGTGCCAGCAGCTTGGAGGGGGGGGCAGATACGCAGTATTTT. Amino acid sequence: CASSLEGGADTQYF. Supplemented by reference TRBV5-6 and TRBJ2-3, the full variable domain reads DAGVTQSPTHLIKTRGQQVTLRCSPKSGHDTVSWYQQALGQGPQFIFQYYEEEERQRGNFPDRFSGHQFPNYSSELNVNALLLGDSALYLCASSLEGGADTQYFGPGTRLTVL.

This clone occurred once. This chain connects TRBV13 to TRBJ2-3; D may be TRBD2 (5 bases). Trimming shortened V by 3 bases and J by 4 bases, and 14 bases separated the two germline ends. The CDR3 has 15 amino acids. Germline V gene sequence: CDR1 PRHDT, CDR2 FYEKMQ (reference sequence). CDR3 amino acids: CASSFRVGVADTQYF. DNA for the CDR3: TGTGCCAGCAGCTTTAGGGTGGGAGTAGCAGATACGCAGTATTTT.

This clone was observed a single time. The chain couples TRBV13 to TRBJ2-1, with 11 bases matching TRBD2. From germline, CDR1 is PRHDT and CDR2 FYEKMQ (reference sequence). J gave up 10 bases and V 7 bases, and 18 bases lay outside the gene matches. This CDR3 spans 17 amino acids. DNA of the CDR3: TGTGCCAGCACCCATCTCACCCTAGCGGGAGGCCCAGGGGAGCAGTTCTTC. Its translation: CASTHLTLAGGPGEQFF.

V gene TRBV5-4 combines with J gene TRBJ2-2; weak D call: TRBD2 (5 bases). In germline, CDR1 is SGHNT, CDR2 YYREEE (reference sequence). This CDR3 has 16 residues. Trimming took off 3 bases at V and 0 bases at J, with 12 bases between the two ends. The CDR3 spells CASSSTGRPNTGELFF. The CDR3 DNA is TGTGCCAGCAGCTCCACGGGAAGGCCGAACACCGGGGAGCTGTTTTTT.

This chain connects TRBV19 to TRBJ2-7, with D possibly matching TRBD1 (6 bases). The CDR3 is 15 amino acids. V lost 3 bases and J 2 bases, leaving 14 bases between the germline ends. Germline V gene lookup returns CDR1 LNHDA and CDR2 SQIVND (reference sequence). CDR3 nucleotide sequence: TGTGCCAGTAGTATCGCGCAGGGGTACGCCTACGAGCAGTACTTC. Protein: CASSIAQGYAYEQYF. Complete variable domain (other parts from reference TRBV19 and TRBJ2-7): DGGITQSPKYLFRKEGQNVTLSCEQNLNHDAMYWYRQDPGQGLRLIYYSQIVNDFQKGDIAEGYSVSREKKESFPLTVTSAQKNPTAFYLCASSIAQGYAYEQYFGPGTRLTVT.

This clone was observed a few times. This chain joins TRBV5-8 and TRBJ1-4; D not certain. CDR1 and CDR2 from the germline V gene are SGHTS and YDEGEE. V was trimmed by 4 bases and J by 5 bases, leaving 12 bases between them. The CDR3 contains 14 residues. The CDR3 loop reads CASSPDTANEKLFF. The CDR3 DNA reads as TGTGCCAGCAGCCCTGACACCGCGAATGAAAAACTGTTTTTT.

This clone appeared a single time. One end of the junction fails to match germline, which may point to a read error. The chain employs TRBV23-1 and TRBJ1-2; D gene ambiguous. TRBV23-1 is given ORF status, its function remaining uncertain. This CDR3 comprises 13 residues. In nucleotides, the CDR3 is TGCGCCAGCAGTCGTGGGCAGGCTTTAACTTCCCCCTTC. Amino acid sequence: CASSRGQALTSPF.

The chain links TRBV9 to TRBJ1-2; maybe TRBD1 (6 bases). The CDR3 has 14 residues. The V gene lost 1 base and the J gene lost 8 bases, with 15 bases spanning the gap. Germline V gene data show CDR1 as SGDLS and CDR2 as YYNGEE. CDR3 protein: CASSVQGNPSGYTF. The CDR3 bases are TGTGCCAGCAGCGTACAGGGGAACCCGTCGGGCTACACCTTC. Looking up the rest from reference TRBV9 and TRBJ1-2 gives the full variable domain: DSGVTQTPKHLITATGQRVTLRCSPRSGDLSVYWYQQSLDQGLQFLIQYYNGEERAKGNILERFSAQQFPDLHSELNLSSLELGDSALYFCASSVQGNPSGYTFGSGTRLTVV.

The chain combines TRBV30 with TRBJ2-1; 7 bases are a match to TRBD1. The CDR3 contains 14 residues. J gave up 3 bases and V 0 bases, and 2 bases lay outside the gene matches. Germline loops: CDR1 GTSNPN, CDR2 SVGIG (reference sequence). As DNA, the CDR3 is TGTGCCTGGAGTGTTCGACAGGGCTACAATGAGCAGTTCTTC. Protein: CAWSVRQGYNEQFF.

The genes are TRBV28 and TRBJ2-7, with TRBD1 matching over 7 bases. The germline V gene has CDR1 MDHEN and CDR2 SYDVKM. Trimming took 3 bases from V and 4 from J; bases not matched to a gene: 3. The CDR3 runs to 13 residues. CDR3 sequence reads: CASSFGRGYEQYF. The CDR3 bases are TGTGCCAGCAGTTTCGGCAGGGGGTACGAGCAGTACTTC. The entire variable domain, with the rest obtained from reference TRBV28 and TRBJ2-7, is as follows: DVKVTQSSRYLVKRTGEKVFLECVQDMDHENMFWYRQDPGLGLRLIYFSYDVKMKEKGDIPEGYSVSREKKERFSLILESASTNQTSMYLCASSFGRGYEQYFGPGTRLTVT.

The genes are TRBV28 and TRBJ1-4; perhaps TRBD1 as D (5 bases). V shed 5 bases and J shed 5 bases, with 15 bases lying between them. This CDR3 has 15 amino acids. CDR1 MDHEN and CDR2 SYDVKM come from the germline V gene. The CDR3 DNA sequence: TGTGCCAGCAGTCATCCGGGACGGGGGAATGAAAAACTGTTTTTT. This gives the protein CASSHPGRGNEKLFF.

This clone was seen just once. The rearrangement links TRBV6-6 to TRBJ1-1, with 10 bases aligning to TRBD1. V was clipped by 7 bases and J by 3 bases; unmatched bases: 2. CDR1 MNHNY and CDR2 SVGAGI come from the germline V gene (reference sequence). The CDR3 contains 13 residues. In DNA, the CDR3 is TGTGCCAGCATCGGGACAGGGGACACTGAAGCTTTCTTT. It encodes CASIGTGDTEAFF.

The chain joins TRBV19 to TRBJ1-3; 9 bases match TRBD1. The CDR3 runs 17 residues. From germline, CDR1 is LNHDA and CDR2 SQIVND (reference sequence). V was pared by 5 bases and J by 0 bases, with 8 bases of the junction left unmatched. CDR3 sequence reads: CASSPRDRVGSGNTIYF. For the CDR3, the DNA is TGTGCCAGTAGTCCCCGGGACAGGGTGGGCTCTGGAAACACCATATATTTT.

The chain uses TRBV6-5 and TRBJ2-1, with D maybe TRBD2 (5 bases). The CDR3 is 16 amino acids. V shed 0 bases and J shed 8 bases, with 17 bases lying between them. Germline values: CDR1 MNHEY, CDR2 SVGAGI. CDR3 DNA sequence: TGTGCCAGCAGTTACTCGATCGTAGGTAGCGACCATGAGCAGTTCTTC. It specifies CASSYSIVGSDHEQFF.

The chain couples TRBV28 to TRBJ2-7; D remains unclear. V dropped 3 bases and J dropped 1 base, with 7 bases sitting between them. The CDR3 is 13 amino acids. Germline CDR1 is MDHEN and CDR2 is SYDVKM. CDR3 sequence (DNA): TGTGCCAGCAGTTTTGAGCCATCCTACGAGCAGTACTTC. Amino acids: CASSFEPSYEQYF.

V is TRBV11-2 and J is TRBJ2-7, with 13 bases that match TRBD2. Looked up from germline, CDR1 is SGHAT and CDR2 is FQNNGV. Trimming cost V 7 bases and J 0 bases; bases outside gene matches: 6. The CDR3 contains 16 residues. CDR3 sequence reads: CASNPGLAGSSYEQYF. DNA for the CDR3: TGTGCCAGCAACCCGGGACTAGCGGGGAGCTCCTACGAGCAGTACTTC.